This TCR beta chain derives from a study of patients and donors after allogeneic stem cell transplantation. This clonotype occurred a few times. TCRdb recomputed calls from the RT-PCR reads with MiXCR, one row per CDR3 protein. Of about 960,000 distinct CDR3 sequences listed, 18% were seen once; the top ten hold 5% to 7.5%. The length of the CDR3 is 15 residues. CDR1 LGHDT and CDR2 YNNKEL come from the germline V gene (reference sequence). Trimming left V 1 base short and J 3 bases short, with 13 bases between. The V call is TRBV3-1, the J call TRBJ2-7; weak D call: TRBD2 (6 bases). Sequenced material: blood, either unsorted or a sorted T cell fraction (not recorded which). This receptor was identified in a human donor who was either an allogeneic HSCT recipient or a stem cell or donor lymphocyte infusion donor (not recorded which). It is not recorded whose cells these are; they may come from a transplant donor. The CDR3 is CASSQASLAGYEQYF. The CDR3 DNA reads TGTGCCAGCAGCCAAGCATCACTAGCTGGCTACGAGCAGTACTTC.